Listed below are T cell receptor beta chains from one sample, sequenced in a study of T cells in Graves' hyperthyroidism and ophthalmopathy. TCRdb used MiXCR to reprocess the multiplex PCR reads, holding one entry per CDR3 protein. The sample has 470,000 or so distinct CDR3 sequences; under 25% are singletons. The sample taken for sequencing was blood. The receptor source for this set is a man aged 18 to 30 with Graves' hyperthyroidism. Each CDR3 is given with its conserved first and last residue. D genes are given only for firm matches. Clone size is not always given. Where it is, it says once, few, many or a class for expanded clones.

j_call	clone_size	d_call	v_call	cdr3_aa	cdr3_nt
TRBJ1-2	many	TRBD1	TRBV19	CASSITGGAGDGYTF	TGTGCCAGTAGTATCACAGGGGGCGCGGGGGATGGCTACACCTTC
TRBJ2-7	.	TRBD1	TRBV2	CASGTVSSYEQYF	TGTGCCAGTGGGACAGTTAGCTCCTACGAGCAGTACTTC
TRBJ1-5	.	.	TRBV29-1	CSVVGGLGQPQHF	TGCAGCGTTGTTGGGGGCTTGGGTCAGCCCCAGCATTTT
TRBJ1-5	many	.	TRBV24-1	CATSDSGPNNQPQHF	TGTGCCACCAGTGACTCGGGACCGAACAATCAGCCCCAGCATTTT
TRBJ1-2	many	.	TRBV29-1	CSVGGSVYGYTF	TGCAGCGTCGGAGGGTCCGTCTATGGCTACACCTTC
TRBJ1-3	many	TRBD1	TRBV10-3	CASQTPDRGTGNTIYF	TGTGCCTCCCAAACCCCGGACAGGGGGACTGGAAACACCATATATTTT
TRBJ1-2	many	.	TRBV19	CASSIDLGRVYGYTF	TGTGCCAGTAGTATAGATCTCGGCAGGGTCTATGGCTACACCTTC
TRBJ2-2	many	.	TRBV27	CASSYGGANTGELFF	TGTGCCAGCAGTTACGGCGGGGCCAACACCGGGGAGCTGTTTTTT
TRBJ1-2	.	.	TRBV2	CASGEKGNVGYTF	TGTGCCAGCGGTGAAAAGGGGAATGTCGGCTACACCTTC
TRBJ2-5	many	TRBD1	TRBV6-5	CASSYIGTGGETQYF	TGTGCCAGCAGTTACATTGGGACAGGGGGAGAGACCCAGTACTTC
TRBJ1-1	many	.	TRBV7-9	CASRRGSLNTEAFF	TGTGCCAGCCGGCGTGGGTCTCTGAACACTGAAGCTTTCTTT
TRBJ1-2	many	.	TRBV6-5	CASSLGHLDGYTF	TGTGCCAGCAGTTTGGGTCATCTGGATGGCTACACCTTC
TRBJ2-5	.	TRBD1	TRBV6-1	CASRSGGFETQYF	TGTGCCAGCAGATCAGGGGGCTTCGAGACCCAGTACTTC
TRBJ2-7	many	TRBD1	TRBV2	CASSGDSYEQYF	TGTGCCAGCAGTGGGGACAGCTACGAGCAGTACTTC
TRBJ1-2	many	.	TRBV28	CASSSGPLGYTF	TGTGCCAGCAGTTCGGGCCCTCTTGGCTACACCTTC
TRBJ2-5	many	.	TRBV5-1	CASSLRPGETQYF	TGCGCCAGCAGCTTGCGGCCTGGGGAGACCCAGTACTTC
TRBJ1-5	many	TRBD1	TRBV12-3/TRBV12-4	CASSPSTGAGNQPQHF	TGTGCCAGCAGTCCCTCCACAGGGGCTGGCAATCAGCCCCAGCATTTT
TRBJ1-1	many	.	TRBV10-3	CAISIGPNTEAFF	TGTGCCATCAGTATTGGGCCCAACACTGAAGCTTTCTTT
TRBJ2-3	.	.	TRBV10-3	CAIKGRGAGFSTDTQYF	TGTGCCATCAAGGGGAGGGGGGCCGGGTTTAGCACAGATACGCAGTATTTT
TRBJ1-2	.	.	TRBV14	CASSRSLLNWGGYTF	TGTGCCAGCAGCCGATCTTTACTCAACTGGGGGGGCTACACCTTC
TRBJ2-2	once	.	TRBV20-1	CSARGSLDTGELFF	TGCAGTGCTAGGGGGTCACTAGACACCGGGGAGCTGTTTTTT
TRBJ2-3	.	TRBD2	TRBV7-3	CASSSSGGHTDTQYF	TGTGCCAGCAGCTCTAGCGGGGGCCACACAGATACGCAGTATTTT
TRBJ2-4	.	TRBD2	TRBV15	CATPDQGGDPLAKNIQYF	TGTGCCACCCCAGATCAGGGAGGGGACCCCCTGGCCAAAAACATTCAGTACTTC
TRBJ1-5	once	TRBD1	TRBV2	CASLRGTGEGQPQHF	TGTGCCAGCCTTAGGGGGACAGGGGAGGGTCAGCCCCAGCATTTT
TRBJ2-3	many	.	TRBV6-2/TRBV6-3	CASSYPVQTDYSTDTQYF	TGTGCCAGCAGTTACCCAGTTCAGACTGACTATAGCACAGATACGCAGTATTTT
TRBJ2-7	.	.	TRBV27	CASSLVGESFYEQYF	TGTGCCAGCAGTTTGGTAGGGGAAAGCTTCTACGAGCAGTACTTC
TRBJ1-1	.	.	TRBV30	CAWSVGNNEAFF	TGTGCCTGGAGTGTGGGGAACAATGAAGCTTTCTTT
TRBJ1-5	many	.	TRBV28	CASRSGDQPQHF	TGTGCCAGCAGGTCCGGGGATCAGCCCCAGCATTTT
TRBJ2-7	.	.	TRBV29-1	CSVELGTGDYEQYF	TGCAGCGTTGAATTAGGCACAGGAGATTACGAGCAGTACTTC
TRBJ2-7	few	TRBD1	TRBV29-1	CSANRGSYEQYF	TGCAGCGCAAACAGGGGATCCTACGAGCAGTACTTC
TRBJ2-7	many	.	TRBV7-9	CASSPHSFEQYF	TGTGCCAGCAGCCCCCATTCCTTCGAGCAGTACTTC
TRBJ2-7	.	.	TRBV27	CASSLLGGYDQYF	TGTGCCAGCAGTTTGTTAGGAGGTTACGATCAGTACTTC
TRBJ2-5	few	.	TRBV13	CASSQGSETQYF	TGTGCCAGCAGCCAGGGGTCAGAGACCCAGTACTTC
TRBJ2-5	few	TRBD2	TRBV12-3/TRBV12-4	CASSRGGGVETQYF	TGTGCCAGCAGTCGGGGCGGGGGGGTAGAGACCCAGTACTTC
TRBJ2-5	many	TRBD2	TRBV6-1	CASSEFGLAGGPVQETQYF	TGTGCCAGCAGTGAATTTGGTCTAGCGGGGGGGCCGGTTCAAGAGACCCAGTACTTC
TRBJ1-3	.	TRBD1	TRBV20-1	CSALAPGQIPGNTIYF	TGCAGTGCCTTAGCACCGGGACAGATTCCCGGAAACACCATATATTTT
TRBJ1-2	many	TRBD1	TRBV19	CASSKGQPYGYTF	TGTGCCAGTAGTAAGGGACAGCCCTACGGCTACACCTTC
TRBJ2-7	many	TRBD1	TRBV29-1	CSVGTGPTYEQYF	TGCAGCGTGGGGACAGGGCCTACCTACGAGCAGTACTTC
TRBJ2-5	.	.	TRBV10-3	CAIRELLTETQYF	TGTGCCATCAGGGAGCTCCTAACCGAGACCCAGTACTTC
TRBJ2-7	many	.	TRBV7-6	CASSLRDVGPYEQYF	TGTGCCAGCAGCTTACGAGACGTAGGTCCCTACGAGCAGTACTTC
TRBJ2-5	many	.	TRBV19	CASSQPGSLRVETQYF	TGTGCCAGTAGTCAGCCGGGGTCCCTCAGGGTGGAGACCCAGTACTTC
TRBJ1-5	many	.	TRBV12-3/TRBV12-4	CASSIQGSNQPQHF	TGTGCCAGCAGTATCCAGGGTAGCAATCAGCCCCAGCATTTT
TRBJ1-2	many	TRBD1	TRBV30	CAWVEGARGYTF	TGTGCCTGGGTTGAGGGGGCGCGCGGCTACACCTTC
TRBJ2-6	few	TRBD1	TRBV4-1	CASSYWTGRVSGANVLTF	TGCGCCAGCAGCTACTGGACAGGGAGAGTCTCTGGGGCCAACGTCCTGACTTTC
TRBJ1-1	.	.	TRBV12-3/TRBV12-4	CASSLRAVTGTEAFF	TGTGCCAGCAGTTTAAGGGCGGTTACCGGCACTGAAGCTTTCTTT
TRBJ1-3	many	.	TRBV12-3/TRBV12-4	CASSLLTGPGGNTIYF	TGTGCCAGCAGTCTACTCACGGGCCCAGGCGGAAACACCATATATTTT
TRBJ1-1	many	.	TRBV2	CASSPTLAGTEAFF	TGTGCCAGCAGTCCTACCCTGGCCGGGACTGAAGCTTTCTTT
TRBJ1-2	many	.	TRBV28	CASSLLVADGYTF	TGTGCCAGCAGTTTATTAGTGGCCGATGGCTACACCTTC
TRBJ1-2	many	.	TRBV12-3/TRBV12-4	CATLTAYYGYTF	TGTGCCACCTTGACAGCTTACTATGGCTACACCTTC
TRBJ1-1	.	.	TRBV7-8	CASSTPGGDMNTEAFF	TGTGCCAGCAGCACACCGGGGGGAGACATGAACACTGAAGCTTTCTTT
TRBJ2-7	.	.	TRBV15	CATNQVDADDQYF	TGTGCCACGAATCAGGTAGACGCAGACGATCAGTACTTC
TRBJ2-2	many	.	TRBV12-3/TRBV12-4	CASRERTHGELFF	TGTGCCAGCAGGGAGAGAACCCACGGGGAGCTGTTTTTT
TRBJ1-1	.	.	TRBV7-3	CASSLSGTSTEAFF	TGTGCCAGCAGCTTATCCGGGACGAGCACTGAAGCTTTCTTT
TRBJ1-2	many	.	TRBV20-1	CSARGIYGYTF	TGCAGTGCTCGGGGGATTTATGGCTACACCTTC
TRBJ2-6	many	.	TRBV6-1	CASSEGTFNSGANVLTF	TGTGCCAGCAGTGAAGGGACATTCAACTCTGGGGCCAACGTCCTGACTTTC